These 8 T cell receptor beta chains were sequenced from one sample in a study of shared clonotypes between healthy human individuals. Method: immunoSEQ multiplex PCR; TCRdb's copy keeps in-frame clones and lacks some. Here the sample spans 1,100,000 or so clones, 75% to 80% being singletons. Sequences were obtained from memory CD4+ T cells from PBMCs. The subset denotes: CD45RA-negative fraction. Receptors were obtained from a man in his late teens or twenties in good health. Some clones in this sample may be carry-over from other donors' samples.

Of note for this clone: Other DNA sequences from this sample encode an identical CDR3 as well. This rearrangement joins TRBV5-1 to TRBJ1-1; D call uncertain. The CDR3 has 14 amino acids. CDR1 is SGHRS and CDR2 is YFSETQ in the germline V gene. Trimming removed 0 bases at V and 3 bases at J, with 9 bases between. CDR3 sequence reads: CASSLEGSDTEAFF. The CDR3 DNA reads TGCGCCAGCAGCTTGGAGGGATCCGACACTGAAGCTTTCTTT.

This sequence joins TRBV6-5 and TRBJ1-2; 7 bases line up with TRBD1. V shed 2 bases and J 4 bases; nucleotides not matched to a gene: 4. This CDR3 is 14 amino acids long. Per germline, CDR1 MNHEY and CDR2 SVGAGI. The CDR3 loop reads CASSYLRDSYGYTF. CDR3 nucleotides: TGTGCCAGCAGTTACCTTCGGGACAGCTATGGCTACACCTTC.

Remarks on this clone: Other nucleotide sequences in the sample specify the same CDR3. V usage is TRBV18 and J usage is TRBJ2-5; the D is unclear. Trimming removed 3 bases at V and 1 base at J, with 3 bases between. Germline CDR1 reads KGHSH; CDR2 reads LQKENI. The CDR3 length is 12 residues. The CDR3 sequence is CASSPIQETQYF. CDR3 coding DNA: TGTGCCAGCTCACCGATCCAAGAGACCCAGTACTTC.

V gene TRBV7-6 combines with J gene TRBJ2-2; D is ambiguous. Per germline, CDR1 SGHVS and CDR2 FNYEAQ. V was cut by 3 bases and J by 3 bases, with 8 bases left in between. CDR3 length: 14 residues. CDR3 sequence: CASSFQSDTGELFF. The CDR3, as DNA: TGTGCCAGCAGCTTCCAATCGGACACCGGGGAGCTGTTTTTT.

There are many counts of this clone. CDR3 sequence (DNA): TGTGCCAGCAGCTTGATGGCCTTATTCACAGATACGCAGTATTTT. As protein: CASSLMALFTDTQYF. The genes are TRBV7-9 and TRBJ2-3, with unresolved D. The CDR3 length is 15 residues. V dropped 3 bases and J dropped 2 bases, with 12 bases sitting between them. Germline lookup yields CDR1 SEHNR and CDR2 FQNEAQ (reference sequence).

The rearrangement joins TRBV27 to TRBJ2-2; unclear D gene. Per germline, CDR1 MNHEY and CDR2 SMNVEV (reference sequence). The CDR3 extends over 15 amino acids. With 4 bases removed from V and 9 bases from J, the gap between germline ends came to 18 bases. DNA for the CDR3: TGTGCCAGCAGTTCAAACACAATAAATCCCCGGGAGCTGTTTTTT. Translated: CASSSNTINPRELFF.

The CDR3 DNA is TGCGCCAGCAGCTTAGCGGGGTTAGAAGGAAGGACTGAAGCTTTCTTT. The encoded protein is CASSLAGLEGRTEAFF. The rearrangement links TRBV5-1 to TRBJ1-1; D not resolved. The germline V gene encodes CDR1 SGHRS and CDR2 YFSETQ. Trimming removed 2 bases from V and 5 bases from J, with 19 bases in between. The CDR3 has 16 residues.

V and J are TRBV6-6 and TRBJ1-1; tentative D call: TRBD1 (6 bases). This CDR3 spans 14 amino acids. Trimming took off 2 bases at V and 8 bases at J, with 15 bases between the two ends. CDR1 is MNHNY and CDR2 is SVGAGI in the germline V gene (reference sequence). This CDR3 reads CASSYVTGFGEAFF. CDR3 DNA: TGTGCCAGCAGTTACGTAACAGGGTTCGGAGAAGCTTTCTTT.